This is a list of T cell receptor beta chains from one sample in a study of cytomegalovirus exposure and HLA in healthy donors. Clones were sequenced by immunoSEQ multiplex PCR, and TCRdb holds only the in-frame ones, with some missing. The sample lists about 120,000 clones; approximately 86% were seen once. The specimen was PBMCs. These receptors came from a man between 35 and 55 years old in good health and CMV-seronegative. Each CDR3 is given with its conserved first and last residue. The D gene is left open where the match is weak. Clone size is not always given. Where it is, it says once, few, many or a class for expanded clones.

J gene: TRBJ1-2; V gene: TRBV4-1; D gene: .; clone size: .; CDR3 protein: CASSQGGQTDYGYTF; CDR3 DNA: TGCGCCAGCAGCCAAGGAGGACAGACCGACTATGGCTACACCTTC
J gene: TRBJ2-2; V gene: TRBV5-4; D gene: .; clone size: .; CDR3 protein: CASSLHRGANTGELFF; CDR3 DNA: TGTGCCAGCAGCTTGCACCGGGGAGCGAACACCGGGGAGCTGTTTTTT
J gene: TRBJ1-2; V gene: TRBV2; D gene: .; clone size: .; CDR3 protein: CASIFGGVDYGYTF; CDR3 DNA: TGTGCCAGTATTTTCGGAGGGGTAGACTATGGCTACACCTTC
J gene: TRBJ1-1; V gene: TRBV29-1; D gene: .; clone size: .; CDR3 protein: CSARGTLNTEAFF; CDR3 DNA: TGCAGCGCCCGCGGGACTTTGAACACTGAAGCTTTCTTT
J gene: TRBJ1-2; V gene: TRBV9; D gene: .; clone size: .; CDR3 protein: CASNAGTGYTF; CDR3 DNA: TGTGCCAGCAACGCGGGGACTGGCTACACCTTC
J gene: TRBJ1-4; V gene: TRBV9; D gene: .; clone size: .; CDR3 protein: CASSVEGRVSNEKLFF; CDR3 DNA: TGTGCCAGCAGCGTAGAGGGGAGGGTCTCTAATGAAAAACTGTTTTTT
J gene: TRBJ1-1; V gene: TRBV5-1; D gene: TRBD1; clone size: .; CDR3 protein: CASSLAPGGWTEAFF; CDR3 DNA: TGCGCCAGCAGCTTGGCCCCAGGGGGGTGGACTGAAGCTTTCTTT
J gene: TRBJ1-1; V gene: TRBV2; D gene: .; clone size: .; CDR3 protein: CASTGERDTEAFF; CDR3 DNA: TGTGCCAGCACGGGGGAACGGGACACTGAAGCTTTCTTT
J gene: TRBJ2-7; V gene: TRBV6-6; D gene: .; clone size: .; CDR3 protein: CASSVLTGTYEQYF; CDR3 DNA: TGTGCCAGCAGTGTACTTACAGGGACCTACGAGCAGTACTTC
J gene: TRBJ2-5; V gene: TRBV5-1; D gene: TRBD2; clone size: .; CDR3 protein: CASRTSGGPIQETQYF; CDR3 DNA: TGCGCCAGCCGGACTAGCGGGGGCCCAATTCAGGAGACCCAGTACTTC
J gene: TRBJ1-2; V gene: TRBV5-1; D gene: .; clone size: .; CDR3 protein: CASTNSGTGYGYTF; CDR3 DNA: TGCGCCAGCACCAATTCGGGTACGGGCTATGGCTACACCTTC
J gene: TRBJ2-7; V gene: TRBV28; D gene: .; clone size: .; CDR3 protein: CASSSHGTGLYEQYF; CDR3 DNA: TGTGCCAGCAGTTCCCACGGGACTGGACTTTACGAGCAGTACTTC
J gene: TRBJ1-1; V gene: TRBV10-3; D gene: .; clone size: .; CDR3 protein: CAISDRFEAFF; CDR3 DNA: TGTGCCATCAGTGACAGATTTGAAGCTTTCTTT
J gene: TRBJ1-5; V gene: TRBV6-5; D gene: .; clone size: .; CDR3 protein: CASSPSGLLTQPQHF; CDR3 DNA: TGTGCCAGCAGCCCTTCAGGGCTACTCACCCAGCCCCAGCATTTT
J gene: TRBJ2-7; V gene: TRBV11-2; D gene: .; clone size: .; CDR3 protein: CASSYGTTRGYEQYF; CDR3 DNA: TGTGCCAGCAGCTATGGGACTACCAGGGGTTACGAGCAGTACTTC
J gene: TRBJ2-7; V gene: TRBV7-6; D gene: .; clone size: .; CDR3 protein: CASSLGAGTSYEQYF; CDR3 DNA: TGTGCCAGCAGCTTAGGTGCGGGAACTAGCTACGAGCAGTACTTC
J gene: TRBJ2-5; V gene: TRBV6-1; D gene: .; clone size: .; CDR3 protein: CASGALETQYF; CDR3 DNA: TGTGCCAGCGGGGCTTTGGAGACCCAGTACTTC
J gene: TRBJ2-7; V gene: TRBV9; D gene: .; clone size: .; CDR3 protein: CASSAQGYEQYF; CDR3 DNA: TGTGCCAGCAGCGCCCAGGGCTACGAGCAGTACTTC
J gene: TRBJ2-7; V gene: TRBV5-6; D gene: TRBD1; clone size: once; CDR3 protein: CASSLGQGPYEQYF; CDR3 DNA: TGTGCCAGCAGCTTGGGACAGGGCCCCTACGAGCAGTACTTC
J gene: TRBJ1-2; V gene: TRBV15; D gene: .; clone size: .; CDR3 protein: CATSRGQGGYTF; CDR3 DNA: TGTGCCACCAGCAGGGGGCAAGGTGGCTACACCTTC
J gene: TRBJ1-2; V gene: TRBV6-1; D gene: .; clone size: .; CDR3 protein: CASSARTPNYGYTF; CDR3 DNA: TGTGCCAGCAGTGCCCGGACTCCAAACTATGGCTACACCTTC
J gene: TRBJ1-4; V gene: TRBV5-6; D gene: .; clone size: .; CDR3 protein: CASSLGRANEKLFF; CDR3 DNA: TGTGCCAGCAGCTTAGGCAGGGCGAATGAAAAACTGTTTTTT
J gene: TRBJ2-7; V gene: TRBV5-1; D gene: TRBD1; clone size: .; CDR3 protein: CASSGTDYEQYF; CDR3 DNA: TGCGCCAGCAGCGGGACAGACTACGAGCAGTACTTC
J gene: TRBJ2-5; V gene: TRBV5-1; D gene: .; clone size: .; CDR3 protein: CASTLSTGRSETQYF; CDR3 DNA: TGCGCCAGCACCCTTTCGACAGGTCGTTCAGAGACCCAGTACTTC
J gene: TRBJ1-1; V gene: TRBV20-1; D gene: .; clone size: .; CDR3 protein: CSGRAGTEAFF; CDR3 DNA: TGCAGTGGGAGAGCGGGCACTGAAGCTTTCTTT
J gene: TRBJ1-5; V gene: TRBV25-1; D gene: TRBD1; clone size: .; CDR3 protein: CASAGQENQPQHF; CDR3 DNA: TGTGCCAGCGCGGGACAGGAGAATCAGCCCCAGCATTTT
J gene: TRBJ1-2; V gene: TRBV6-5; D gene: .; clone size: .; CDR3 protein: CASSSFGHILIYGYTF; CDR3 DNA: TGTGCCAGCAGTTCTTTTGGGCACATTCTCATCTATGGCTACACCTTC
J gene: TRBJ2-3; V gene: TRBV25-1; D gene: TRBD2; clone size: .; CDR3 protein: CASRLGLAVTDTQYF; CDR3 DNA: TGTGCCAGCAGGCTGGGACTAGCGGTCACAGATACGCAGTATTTT
J gene: TRBJ1-2; V gene: TRBV28; D gene: TRBD1; clone size: few; CDR3 protein: CASSARTGDGYTF; CDR3 DNA: TGTGCCAGCAGTGCCAGGACAGGCGATGGCTACACCTTC
J gene: TRBJ2-7; V gene: TRBV6-5; D gene: TRBD2; clone size: .; CDR3 protein: CASSQPAGGPYEQYF; CDR3 DNA: TGTGCCAGCAGTCAACCAGCGGGGGGGCCCTACGAGCAGTACTTC
J gene: TRBJ2-5; V gene: TRBV29-1; D gene: .; clone size: .; CDR3 protein: CSATTTGQYF; CDR3 DNA: TGCAGCGCTACAACAACGGGCCAGTACTTC
J gene: TRBJ1-1; V gene: TRBV6-5; D gene: .; clone size: .; CDR3 protein: CASSYTLERGEAFF; CDR3 DNA: TGTGCCAGCAGTTACACGTTGGAGAGAGGTGAAGCTTTCTTT
J gene: TRBJ1-6; V gene: TRBV7-6; D gene: .; clone size: .; CDR3 protein: CASSLEVSGGYSPLHF; CDR3 DNA: TGTGCCAGCAGCTTAGAAGTCTCCGGGGGATATTCACCCCTCCACTTT
J gene: TRBJ1-2; V gene: TRBV6-5; D gene: .; clone size: .; CDR3 protein: CASSYNPRTPNYGYTF; CDR3 DNA: TGTGCCAGCAGCTACAATCCCCGGACACCGAACTATGGCTACACCTTC
J gene: TRBJ1-1; V gene: TRBV7-6; D gene: .; clone size: once; CDR3 protein: CASSSSRDSNTEAFF; CDR3 DNA: TGTGCCAGCAGCTCTTCCCGGGACTCGAACACTGAAGCTTTCTTT
J gene: TRBJ1-2; V gene: TRBV5-4; D gene: .; clone size: once; CDR3 protein: CASSHPGALPYGYTF; CDR3 DNA: TGTGCCAGCAGCCATCCAGGGGCTCTCCCCTATGGCTACACCTTC
J gene: TRBJ1-6; V gene: TRBV30; D gene: .; clone size: .; CDR3 protein: CAWPSGVPLHF; CDR3 DNA: TGTGCCTGGCCAAGCGGGGTACCCCTCCACTTT
J gene: TRBJ2-7; V gene: TRBV5-4; D gene: TRBD1; clone size: .; CDR3 protein: CASSRQQGAMGTYEQYF; CDR3 DNA: TGTGCCAGCTCCCGACAACAGGGGGCCATGGGTACCTACGAGCAGTACTTC
J gene: TRBJ1-1; V gene: TRBV5-6; D gene: .; clone size: .; CDR3 protein: CASSKETSREGTEAFF; CDR3 DNA: TGTGCCAGCAGCAAAGAAACCTCCCGGGAGGGCACTGAAGCTTTCTTT
J gene: TRBJ1-5; V gene: TRBV5-1; D gene: TRBD1; clone size: .; CDR3 protein: CASSLQGSSNQPQHF; CDR3 DNA: TGCGCCAGCAGCTTACAGGGGTCGAGCAATCAGCCCCAGCATTTT
J gene: TRBJ2-5; V gene: TRBV29-1; D gene: .; clone size: .; CDR3 protein: CSVEQGSETQYF; CDR3 DNA: TGCAGCGTTGAACAGGGTAGCGAGACCCAGTACTTC